This T cell receptor beta chain was obtained from a study of graft-versus-host responses after intestinal transplantation. At the level of the study: Multivisceral, liver-intestinal, or isolated intestinal grafts went to recipients. Tacrolimus and steroids were given for around 3 years to all recipients after anti-thymocyte globulin induction.

This clone was recorded only once. The antigen remains unidentified. V was pared by 0 bases and J by 6 bases, with 20 bases of the junction left unmatched. There are 19 residues in the CDR3. CDR1 is SGHRS and CDR2 is YFSETQ in the germline V gene. Study outcomes and limitations: Detection of GvH clones occurred in recipient marrow, and some had their first appearance in ileum or blood.

The repertoire was sequenced with immunoSEQ multiplex PCR; TCRdb's copy has only in-frame clones and lacks some. The table includes under 100,000 clones, around 84% detected once. The chain employs TRBV5-1 and TRBJ2-7; 8 positions match TRBD2. The sequence was obtained from a human donor who received an intestinal transplant. The sample in question was unstimulated CD4+ T cells sorted from spleen or lymph node cells, obtained before intestinal transplant. The CDR3 DNA is TGCGCCAGCAGCTTGGCGTGGGGGACGGACACCGTTGGGACTAGCGAGCAGTACTTC. It encodes CASSLAWGTDTVGTSEQYF.